These 30 T cell receptor beta chains share one sample of origin, sequenced in a study of vaccination and CD4 T cells after COVID-19. No antigen has been identified for these receptors. The study sequenced cultured CD4+ T cell DNA using the Oncomine TCR Beta short-read assay. TCRdb recomputed calls from the PCR reads with MiXCR, one row per CDR3 protein. Here the sample spans about 10,000 distinct CDR3 sequences, about 61% being singletons. The sample's treatment: roughly 11-day PBMC culture with coronavirus spike peptide pools or control peptides (ViraFEST assay). The sample taken for sequencing was CD4+ T cells from blood, cultured in vitro. These receptors were taken from a human donor who had recovered from COVID-19.

This chain uses TRBV12-3 or TRBV12-4 with TRBJ1-4, with D possibly matching TRBD1 (5 bases). The CDR3 is 14 amino acids. The V and J ends lost 6 bases and 7 bases respectively, with 15 bases between them. CDR3 in DNA: TGTGCCAGCAGGATTGAGGGGCCGGGTGAAAAACTGTTTTTT. As protein: CASRIEGPGEKLFF.

The rearrangement uses TRBV6-1 and TRBJ2-4; D not certain. Germline V gene sequence: CDR1 MNHNS, CDR2 SASEGT. The CDR3 totals 15 residues. Deletions cut 3 bases from V and 7 bases from J, with 16 bases between. The CDR3, as DNA: TGTGCCAGCAGTGACCCCCGCGATCGGCGGAACATTCAGTACTTC. As protein: CASSDPRDRRNIQYF.

This clonotype was seen only once. The V and J genes are TRBV27 and TRBJ1-5; no firm D call. CDR3 length: 14 residues. Germline V lookup: CDR1 MNHEY, CDR2 SMNVEV (reference sequence). The germline V and J ends were trimmed by 6 bases and 2 bases, with 11 bases remaining between them. In DNA, the CDR3 is TGTGCCAGCAGACACTCCGGTGGCAATCAGCCCCAGCATTTT. Protein sequence: CASRHSGGNQPQHF.

This clonotype has a single count. This chain joins TRBV28 and TRBJ2-3, with 10 bases fitting TRBD2. Germline assignment: CDR1 MDHEN and CDR2 SYDVKM. The CDR3 contains 17 residues. The ends lost 5 bases at V and 3 bases at J; junction bases unmatched: 11. The CDR3 DNA follows: TGTGCCAGCAGTGGGAGCGGGAGGGCGGTGGGGACAGATACGCAGTATTTT. This gives the protein CASSGSGRAVGTDTQYF. The full variable domain, rest sourced from reference TRBV28 and TRBJ2-3, is DVKVTQSSRYLVKRTGEKVFLECVQDMDHENMFWYRQDPGLGLRLIYFSYDVKMKEKGDIPEGYSVSREKKERFSLILESASTNQTSMYLCASSGSGRAVGTDTQYFGPGTRLTVL.

The rearrangement uses TRBV7-2 and TRBJ1-5; perhaps TRBD1 as D (6 bases). V lost 5 bases, J lost 4 bases, and 9 bases lay in between. CDR3 size: 13 residues. Germline CDR1 and CDR2: SGHTA and FQGNSA. The CDR3 region is CASSLDRNQPQHF. The CDR3 coding sequence is TGTGCCAGCAGCCTCGACAGGAATCAGCCCCAGCATTTT.

This chain joins TRBV27 and TRBJ2-7; a possible D gene is TRBD2 (7 bases). Deletions cut 2 bases from V and 2 bases from J, with 13 bases between. Per the germline V gene, CDR1 is MNHEY and CDR2 is SMNVEV (reference sequence). There are 15 residues in the CDR3. This CDR3 reads CASSLKGGTPYEQYF. The CDR3 DNA sequence: TGTGCCAGCAGTTTAAAGGGGGGGACCCCCTACGAGCAGTACTTC.

This clonotype was counted only a few times. The V gene is TRBV20-1, the J gene TRBJ2-1; 7 bases line up with TRBD2. The junction had 8 bases not matched to a gene; V was cut back by 6 bases and J by 0 bases. This CDR3 comprises 15 residues. The germline CDR1 and CDR2 sequences are DFQATT and SNEGSKA (reference sequence). This CDR3 reads CSAPVGGSSYNEQFF. CDR3 nucleotide sequence: TGCAGTGCGCCGGTCGGGGGGAGCTCCTACAATGAGCAGTTCTTC.

As regards this clonotype: A much larger clone sits a single nucleotide away, making a read error possible. This rearrangement joins TRBV30 to TRBJ2-7, with D unresolved. Germline values: CDR1 GTSNPN, CDR2 SVGIG (reference sequence). This CDR3 is built from 13 residues. Trimming pared 0 bases from V and 4 bases from J, leaving 10 bases between. CDR3 in amino acids: CAWSVSSRYEQYF. The CDR3 DNA follows: TGTGCCTGGAGTGTAAGTTCTCGATACGAGCAGTACTTC.

The chain carries TRBV5-1 and TRBJ2-3; unclear D gene. The CDR3 spans 13 residues. The germline V gene has CDR1 SGHRS and CDR2 YFSETQ. V lost 4 bases and J 3 bases, leaving 9 bases between the germline ends. In DNA form, the CDR3 reads TGCGCCAGCAGCCCCAGAGCAACAGATACGCAGTATTTT. Protein: CASSPRATDTQYF.

The chain uses TRBV5-4 and TRBJ2-1, with D maybe TRBD2 (7 bases). V gave up 4 bases and J gave up 5 bases, with 22 bases separating them. The CDR3 sequence is 17 residues long. CDR1 and CDR2 (germline): SGHNT, YYREEE (reference sequence). The CDR3 loop is CASSQSTGRGTNNEQFF. The CDR3 coding sequence is TGTGCCAGCAGCCAGTCGACAGGCCGGGGGACTAACAATGAGCAGTTCTTC.

The V call is TRBV14, the J call TRBJ1-6; D perhaps matches TRBD1 (6 bases). The CDR3 loop spans 13 amino acids. The V gene lost 2 bases and the J gene lost 10 bases, with 9 bases spanning the gap. Germline V lookup: CDR1 SGHDN, CDR2 FVKESK. CDR3 sequence reads: CASSQTGKSPLHF. DNA of the CDR3: TGTGCCAGCAGCCAAACAGGGAAGTCACCCCTCCACTTT. Together with reference TRBV14 and TRBJ1-6, the CDR3 gives the full variable domain: EAGVTQFPSHSVIEKGQTVTLRCDPISGHDNLYWYRRVMGKEIKFLLHFVKESKQDESGMPNNRFLAERTGGTYSTLKVQPAELEDSGVYFCASSQTGKSPLHFGNGTRLTVT.

This sequence joins TRBV5-5 and TRBJ1-2; 8 bases agree with TRBD1. V lost 1 base, J lost 4 bases, and 12 bases stayed unmatched. This CDR3 spans 17 amino acids. Germline CDR1 SGHKS, CDR2 YYEKEE (reference sequence). This chain's CDR3 is CASSLRGTGNSVYGYTF. The CDR3 DNA sequence: TGTGCCAGCAGCTTGCGTGGGACAGGAAATTCAGTCTATGGCTACACCTTC.

The chain combines TRBV7-2 with TRBJ2-7; 8 bases line up with TRBD1. There are 14 residues in the CDR3. V was clipped by 5 bases and J by 4 bases; unmatched bases: 7. Per the germline V gene, CDR1 is SGHTA and CDR2 is FQGNSA. Here the CDR3 reads CASSPRTGQYEQYF. The DNA for the CDR3 is TGTGCCAGCAGCCCCCGGACAGGGCAGTACGAGCAGTACTTC.

This clonotype was seen only a few times. The chain has TRBV30 and TRBJ2-1; D gene uncertain. Between the trimmed V and J ends, which lost 3 bases and 8 bases, there was a span of 11 bases. The germline V gene encodes CDR1 GTSNPN and CDR2 SVGIG (reference sequence). This CDR3 spans 12 amino acids. The CDR3 coding sequence is TGTGCCTGGAGCCCCGGCGGCGATGAGCAGTTCTTC. This sequence encodes CAWSPGGDEQFF.

The chain is built from TRBV11-3 and TRBJ1-1, with D unclear. Trimming left V 4 bases short and J 5 bases short, with 17 bases between. This CDR3 is built from 15 residues. Germline loops: CDR1 SGHNT, CDR2 YENEEA. The CDR3 sequence: CASSSRQRGGTEAFF. In DNA, the CDR3 is TGTGCCAGCAGCTCACGACAAAGAGGAGGGACTGAAGCTTTCTTT.

The chain employs TRBV7-2 and TRBJ2-7; 7 bases map to TRBD2. With 8 bases clipped from V and 4 bases from J, the junction kept 11 bases outside the gene matches. Germline CDR1 SGHTA, CDR2 FQGNSA. The CDR3 length is 14 residues. The CDR3 spells CASGPYLRGYEQYF. CDR3 nucleotide sequence: TGTGCCAGCGGACCCTACCTGCGGGGGTACGAGCAGTACTTC.

V gene TRBV20-1 combines with J gene TRBJ2-5, with TRBD1 as a possible D gene (5 bases). The germline V gene has CDR1 DFQATT and CDR2 SNEGSKA (reference sequence). V lost 7 bases, J lost 1 base, and 7 bases lay in between. This CDR3 is built from 11 residues. The CDR3 DNA follows: TGCAGTGGGGGCCTCCAAGAGACCCAGTACTTC. It yields the protein CSGGLQETQYF.

The gene calls are TRBV20-1 and TRBJ2-5; 7 positions agree with TRBD2. The CDR3 extends over 15 amino acids. Germline trimming cut 6 bases from V and 1 base from J; bases unmatched to any gene: 11. Germline lookup yields CDR1 DFQATT and CDR2 SNEGSKA (reference sequence). CDR3 DNA: TGCAGTGCAGACAAAGCTGGGACTACCCAAGAGACCCAGTACTTC. Its protein is CSADKAGTTQETQYF.

The rearrangement links TRBV10-3 to TRBJ1-2; a weak D match, TRBD1 (5 bases). The CDR3 is 13 amino acids. Per the germline V gene, CDR1 is ENHRY and CDR2 is SYGVKD. The ends were cut back, 1 base at V and 8 bases at J, with 11 bases in the middle. The CDR3 DNA is TGTGCCATCAGTGAGTTGCAGGGTTACGGCTACACCTTC. It is translated as CAISELQGYGYTF.

This clonotype was counted between two and nine times. This rearrangement joins TRBV12-3 or TRBV12-4 to TRBJ1-5; D call uncertain. This CDR3 contains 14 residues. Deletions cut 4 bases from V and 0 bases from J, with 7 bases between. CDR3 region: CASSSTGSNQPQHF. In DNA, the CDR3 is TGTGCCAGCAGTTCGACGGGTAGCAATCAGCCCCAGCATTTT.

In its sample, this clonotype was seen a few times. The CDR3 region is CASSDWGSSGNTIYF. CDR3 DNA sequence: TGTGCCAGCAGTGACTGGGGCAGCTCTGGAAACACCATATATTTT. This chain joins TRBV6-1 and TRBJ1-3; the D gene is possibly TRBD1 (5 bases). The CDR3 consists of 15 residues. V lost 3 bases to trimming and J lost 0 bases, with 9 bases between them. The germline CDR1 and CDR2 sequences are MNHNS and SASEGT.

The V call is TRBV7-6, the J call TRBJ1-5; TRBD1 matches 7 bases. With V trimmed by 0 bases and J by 2 bases, 4 bases remained unmatched. Germline loops: CDR1 SGHVS, CDR2 FNYEAQ. This CDR3 comprises 16 residues. CDR3 protein: CASSLAATGGNQPQHF. CDR3 nucleotides: TGTGCCAGCAGCTTAGCGGCAACAGGGGGCAATCAGCCCCAGCATTTT.

This sequence joins TRBV12-3 or TRBV12-4 and TRBJ1-4; D unclear. The V and J ends lost 3 bases and 9 bases respectively, with 5 bases between them. The CDR3 totals 11 residues. CDR3 loop: CASSLGQKLFF. The CDR3 DNA is TGTGCCAGCAGTTTGGGTCAAAAACTGTTTTTT.

The V gene is TRBV5-1, the J gene TRBJ1-2, with 8 positions matching TRBD1. This CDR3 region has 14 residues. V gave up 4 bases and J gave up 8 bases; unmatched junction bases: 10. Germline lookup yields CDR1 SGHRS and CDR2 YFSETQ. The CDR3 DNA sequence: TGCGCCAGCAGCCCTACGGGACAGGTTAGGGGCTACACCTTC. Its protein product is CASSPTGQVRGYTF. Using reference TRBV5-1 and TRBJ1-2 for the parts outside the CDR3, the full variable domain is KAGVTQTPRYLIKTRGQQVTLSCSPISGHRSVSWYQQTPGQGLQFLFEYFSETQRNKGNFPGRFSGRQFSNSRSEMNVSTLELGDSALYLCASSPTGQVRGYTFGSGTRLTVV.

This clonotype was counted a few times. J is TRBJ1-2 and V is TRBV5-1; TRBD1 is a possible D gene (5 bases). Germline loops: CDR1 SGHRS, CDR2 YFSETQ. The CDR3 runs 14 residues. With 0 bases removed from V and 4 bases from J, the gap between germline ends came to 10 bases. The CDR3 spells CASSLESGGYGYTF. The CDR3 bases are TGCGCCAGCAGCTTGGAGTCGGGGGGCTATGGCTACACCTTC.

This clonotype was seen a handful of times. The chain links TRBV20-1 to TRBJ2-7; 13 bases are shared with TRBD2. Trimming took 1 base from V and 3 from J; bases not matched to a gene: 15. The CDR3 contains 19 residues. Germline V gene data show CDR1 as DFQATT and CDR2 as SNEGSKA (reference sequence). The DNA of the CDR3 is TGCAGTGCTAGAGCCCGATACAGAGGACTAGCGGGAGCCCACTACGAGCAGTACTTC. The encoded protein is CSARARYRGLAGAHYEQYF.

This clonotype was counted only a few times. The J gene is TRBJ1-5, the V gene TRBV6-1; 10 bases match TRBD1. Germline V gene sequence: CDR1 MNHNS, CDR2 SASEGT. V dropped 7 bases and J dropped 2; count of bases not matched to a gene: 5. The CDR3 totals 15 residues. The CDR3 protein is CASNRGTGGNQPQHF. The CDR3 region has the DNA TGTGCCAGCAACCGCGGGACAGGGGGCAATCAGCCCCAGCATTTT.

This chain uses TRBV5-4 with TRBJ2-7, with D maybe TRBD1 (5 bases). V was shortened by 0 bases and J by 5 bases, with 12 bases between the two germline ends. Germline loops: CDR1 SGHNT, CDR2 YYREEE (reference sequence). There are 14 residues in the CDR3. CDR3 bases: TGTGCCAGCAGCTTGGCGGCCAGGGTGGACGAGCAGTACTTC. The encoded protein is CASSLAARVDEQYF. The full variable domain, with the rest looked up from reference TRBV5-4 and TRBJ2-7, is ETGVTQSPTHLIKTRGQQVTLRCSSQSGHNTVSWYQQALGQGPQFIFQYYREEENGRGNFPPRFSGLQFPNYSSELNVNALELDDSALYLCASSLAARVDEQYFGPGTRLTVT.

The chain uses TRBV7-2 and TRBJ1-2, with TRBD1 matching over 7 bases. CDR1 is SGHTA, CDR2 FQGNSA, per germline. There are 13 residues in the CDR3. V was clipped by 8 bases and J by 2 bases; unmatched bases: 5. CDR3 residues: CASGKGQNYGYTF. As DNA, the CDR3 is TGTGCCAGCGGCAAGGGACAGAACTATGGCTACACCTTC.

This clonotype was seen a single time. The rearrangement links TRBV18 to TRBJ1-5; tentative D call: TRBD1 (6 bases). The ends were cut back, 2 bases at V and 6 bases at J, with 11 bases in the middle. Germline loops: CDR1 KGHSH, CDR2 LQKENI. This CDR3 has 14 residues. The CDR3 sequence: CASSPGTLGQPQHF. CDR3 sequence (DNA): TGTGCCAGCTCACCAGGGACACTGGGTCAGCCCCAGCATTTT.